This T cell receptor beta chain was identified in a study of human T cells and chemical hapten exposure. From the RACE reads, TCRdb called clonotypes with MiXCR, one entry per CDR3 protein. This sample has around 120,000 distinct CDR3 sequences, with roughly an eighth found just once. Time point: patch test 1, 2 weeks after DPC sensitization. Stated treatment: therapeutic diphenylcyclopropenone sensitization with weekly scalp DPC. CDR3 size: 13 residues. V dropped 1 base and J dropped 3 bases, with 4 bases sitting between them. Germline CDR1 is SGHTA and CDR2 is FQGNSA. The material was whole blood, obtained in connection with sensitization to the hapten diphenylcyclopropenone (DPC). V usage is TRBV7-2 and J usage is TRBJ1-5, with no clear D. The TCR comes from a man aged 18 to 30 with alopecia areata. Some clones in this sample may be carry-over from other donors' samples. The CDR3 DNA sequence: TGTGCCAGCAGCTTAGAGGCCAATCAGCCCCAGCATTTT. It encodes CASSLEANQPQHF.